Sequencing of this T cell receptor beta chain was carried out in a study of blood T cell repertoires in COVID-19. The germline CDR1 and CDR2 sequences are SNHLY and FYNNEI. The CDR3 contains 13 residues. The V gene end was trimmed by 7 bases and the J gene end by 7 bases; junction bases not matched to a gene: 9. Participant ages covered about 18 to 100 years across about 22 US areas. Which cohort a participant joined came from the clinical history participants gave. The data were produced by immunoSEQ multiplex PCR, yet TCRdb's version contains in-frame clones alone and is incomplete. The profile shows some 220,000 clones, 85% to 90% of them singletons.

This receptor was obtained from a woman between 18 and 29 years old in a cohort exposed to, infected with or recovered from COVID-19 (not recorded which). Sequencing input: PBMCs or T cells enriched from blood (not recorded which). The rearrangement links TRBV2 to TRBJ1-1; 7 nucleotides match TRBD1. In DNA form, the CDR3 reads TGTGCCAGCACCAGACAGGGTGTGAGTGAAGCTTTCTTT. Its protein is CASTRQGVSEAFF. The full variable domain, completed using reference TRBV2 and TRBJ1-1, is EPEVTQTPSHQVTQMGQEVILRCVPISNHLYFYWYRQILGQKVEFLVSFYNNEISEKSEIFDDQFSVERPDGSNFTLKIRSTKLEDSAMYFCASTRQGVSEAFFGQGTRLTVV.